This T cell receptor beta chain appears in the sequencing data of a study of blood T cell repertoires in COVID-19 (dated by TCRdb to the early 2020s). Looking at the study overall: Samples covering the acute and convalescent phases of COVID-19 were provided by collaborators in the United States, Italy and Spain. The material from the prospective study consisted of cDNA or gDNA derived from T cells, B-cell-depleted T cells, or PBMCs. Deeply sampled blood TCRbeta repertoires from subjects exposed to, actively infected with, or recovered from COVID-19 were included in the dataset. A freely available public database, intended as a resource for researchers studying the immune response to SARS-CoV-2, is where the repertoires were released. Samples came from the ongoing ImmuneRACE study (first 160 participants) plus 1,254 subjects from 6 global collaborators. Sample metadata almost always included a de-identified subject ID, COVID-19 status, age in years and sex. Where available, HLA class I and class II types were taken from metadata supplied by the sample provider and were not determined by assay-based typing. General study outcomes and caveats: How much clinical and demographic metadata was included differed by source and by participant, and the metadata was provided uncurated.

About this clone: Its antigen has not been determined. One base away there is no much larger clone; base qualities are not given.

Each collaborating institution followed its own protocols to collect whole blood in K2EDTA tubes. For TCRbeta analysis, collaborator samples were shipped as frozen whole blood, as isolated PBMCs, or as DNA extracted from either sample type. The germline V gene sets CDR1 to SGHRS and CDR2 to YFSETQ. The CDR3 runs 16 residues from the cysteine to the phenylalanine. Left in the record is the CDR3 DNA by itself, 48 bases read in frame from the first base. V lost 4 bases and J lost 0 bases, and the count of bases not matched to a germline gene is 5. The immunoSEQ Assay, a bias-controlled multiplex PCR, was used to amplify TCRbeta CDR3 regions from genomic DNA. Processing in the source paper ran as follows. The number of nucleated cells in each sample was estimated from the amplification of reference gene primers within the assay. To quantify the absolute abundance of each unique TCRbeta CDR3 rearrangement, sequence reads were collapsed and filtered. Productive Simpson clonality was computed per sample as the square root of Simpson's diversity index over productive rearrangements. In TCRdb, the immuneACCESS table is reduced to in-frame sequences with V and J assigned. These tables do not hold every clone; where another copy was compared, an unresolved V gene accounts for under half, and the others remain unexplained. The DNA gave D and trimming, while V, J and clone size come from that table. Here the sample has about 310,000 clones; about nine tenths occur a single time. The ten most abundant clones make up 1% of the sample.

This chain joins TRBV5-1 to TRBJ1-3; TRBD1 agrees with 9 junctional bases. The sequence was collected from a man aged 45-65 years with active or convalescent COVID-19. The sample taken for sequencing was peripheral blood. The nucleotides read TGCGCCAGCAGCCTCGACAGGGGGGACTCTGGAAACACCATATATTTT. Translated, it gives CASSLDRGDSGNTIYF.